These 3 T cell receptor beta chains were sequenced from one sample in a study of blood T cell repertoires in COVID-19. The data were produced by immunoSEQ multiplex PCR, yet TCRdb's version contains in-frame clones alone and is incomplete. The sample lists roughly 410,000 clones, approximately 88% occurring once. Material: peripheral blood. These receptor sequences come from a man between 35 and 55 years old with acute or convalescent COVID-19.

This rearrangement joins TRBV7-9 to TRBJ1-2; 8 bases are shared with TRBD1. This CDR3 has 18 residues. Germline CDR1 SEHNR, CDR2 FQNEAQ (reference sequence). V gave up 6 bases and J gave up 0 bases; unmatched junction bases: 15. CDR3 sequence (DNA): TGTGCCAGCAGTACCCCCCCGGGACAGGCGATAGCTAACTATGGCTACACCTTC. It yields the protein CASSTPPGQAIANYGYTF. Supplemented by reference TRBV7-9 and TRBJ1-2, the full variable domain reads DTGVSQNPRHKITKRGQNVTFRCDPISEHNRLYWYRQTLGQGPEFLTYFQNEAQLEKSRLLSDRFSAERPKGSFSTLEIQRTEQGDSAMYLCASSTPPGQAIANYGYTFGSGTRLTVV.

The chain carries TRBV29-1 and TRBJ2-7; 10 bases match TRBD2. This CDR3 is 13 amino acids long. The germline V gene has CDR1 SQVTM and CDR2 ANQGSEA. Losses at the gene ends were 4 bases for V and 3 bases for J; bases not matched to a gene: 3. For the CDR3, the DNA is TGCAGCGTTGTTAGCGGGGGGTTCTACGAGCAGTACTTC. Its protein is CSVVSGGFYEQYF.

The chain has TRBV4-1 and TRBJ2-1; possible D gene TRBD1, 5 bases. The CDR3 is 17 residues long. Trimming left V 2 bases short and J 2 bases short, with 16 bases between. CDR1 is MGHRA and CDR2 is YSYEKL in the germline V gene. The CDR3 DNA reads TGCGCCAGCAGCCAAACTACCACGACAGCTACCTACAATGAGCAGTTCTTC. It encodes CASSQTTTTATYNEQFF.